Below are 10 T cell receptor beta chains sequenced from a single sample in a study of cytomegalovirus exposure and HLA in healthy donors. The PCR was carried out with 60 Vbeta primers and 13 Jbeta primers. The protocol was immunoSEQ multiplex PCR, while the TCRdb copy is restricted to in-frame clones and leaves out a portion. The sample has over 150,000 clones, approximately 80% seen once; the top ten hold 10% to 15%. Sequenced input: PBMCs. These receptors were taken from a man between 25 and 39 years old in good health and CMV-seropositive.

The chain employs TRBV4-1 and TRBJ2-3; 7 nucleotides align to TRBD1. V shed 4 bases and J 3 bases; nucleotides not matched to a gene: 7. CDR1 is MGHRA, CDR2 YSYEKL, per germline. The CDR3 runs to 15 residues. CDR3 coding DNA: TGCGCCAGCAGCCCCCGAACAGGGGAGACAGATACGCAGTATTTT. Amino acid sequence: CASSPRTGETDTQYF.

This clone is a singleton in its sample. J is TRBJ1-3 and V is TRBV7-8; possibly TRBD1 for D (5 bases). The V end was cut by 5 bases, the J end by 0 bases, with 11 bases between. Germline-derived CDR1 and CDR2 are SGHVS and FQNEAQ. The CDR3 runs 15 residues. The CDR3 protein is CASSLDRVSGNTIYF. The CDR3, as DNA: TGTGCCAGCAGCCTCGACAGAGTCTCTGGAAACACCATATATTTT. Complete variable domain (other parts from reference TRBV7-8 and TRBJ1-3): GAGVSQSPRYKVAKRGQDVALRCDPISGHVSLFWYQQALGQGPEFLTYFQNEAQLDKSGLPSDRFFAERPEGSVSTLKIQRTQQEDSAVYLCASSLDRVSGNTIYFGEGSWLTVV.

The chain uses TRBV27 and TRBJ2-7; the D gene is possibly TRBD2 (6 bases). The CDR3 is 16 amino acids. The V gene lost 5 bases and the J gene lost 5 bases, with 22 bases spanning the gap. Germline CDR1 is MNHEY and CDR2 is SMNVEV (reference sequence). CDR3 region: CASSPRGREAIHEQYF. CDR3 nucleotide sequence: TGTGCCAGCAGTCCTCGGGGCAGGGAGGCTATCCACGAGCAGTACTTC.

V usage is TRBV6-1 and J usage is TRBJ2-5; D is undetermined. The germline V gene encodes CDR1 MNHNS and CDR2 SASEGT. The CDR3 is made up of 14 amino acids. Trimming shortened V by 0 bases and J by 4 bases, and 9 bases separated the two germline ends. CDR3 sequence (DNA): TGTGCCAGCAGTGAAGCCCCCCCGGGAGAGACCCAGTACTTC. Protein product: CASSEAPPGETQYF.

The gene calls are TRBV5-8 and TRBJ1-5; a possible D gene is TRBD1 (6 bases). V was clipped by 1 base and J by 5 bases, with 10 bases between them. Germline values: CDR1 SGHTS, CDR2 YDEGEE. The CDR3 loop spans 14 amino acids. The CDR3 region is CASSLLGAHQPQHF. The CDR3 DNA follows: TGTGCCAGCAGCTTGTTGGGGGCCCATCAGCCCCAGCATTTT.

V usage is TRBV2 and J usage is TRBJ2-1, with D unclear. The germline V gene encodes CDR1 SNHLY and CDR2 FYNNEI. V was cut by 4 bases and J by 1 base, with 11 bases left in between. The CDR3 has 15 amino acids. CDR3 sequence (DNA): TGTGCCAGCAGTGTAGCCCCCATTTCCTACAATGAGCAGTTCTTC. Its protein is CASSVAPISYNEQFF.

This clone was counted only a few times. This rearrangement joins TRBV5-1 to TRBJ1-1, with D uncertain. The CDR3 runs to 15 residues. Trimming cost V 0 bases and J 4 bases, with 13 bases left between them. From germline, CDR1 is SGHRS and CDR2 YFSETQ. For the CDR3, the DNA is TGCGCCAGCAGCTTGGATGCGGGTATGAGCACTGAAGCTTTCTTT. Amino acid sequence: CASSLDAGMSTEAFF.

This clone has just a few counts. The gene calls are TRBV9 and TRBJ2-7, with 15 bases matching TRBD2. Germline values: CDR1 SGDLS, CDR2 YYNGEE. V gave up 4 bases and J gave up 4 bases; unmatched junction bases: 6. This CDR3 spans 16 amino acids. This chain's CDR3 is CASSLGLAGGAYEQYF. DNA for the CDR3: TGTGCCAGCAGCCTCGGACTAGCGGGAGGGGCTTACGAGCAGTACTTC.

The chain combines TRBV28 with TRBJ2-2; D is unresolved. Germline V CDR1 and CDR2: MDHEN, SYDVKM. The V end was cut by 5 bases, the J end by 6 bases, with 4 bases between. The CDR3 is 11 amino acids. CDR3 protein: CASSRSGELFF. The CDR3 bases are TGTGCCAGCAGTCGTTCCGGGGAGCTGTTTTTT.

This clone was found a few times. For the CDR3, the DNA is TGTGCCAGCAGTTTTCCTAGCGGCCAAGAGACCCAGTACTTC. Its protein product is CASSFPSGQETQYF. This sequence joins TRBV28 and TRBJ2-5, with TRBD2 matching 7 bases. The junction had 2 bases not matched to a gene; V was cut back by 3 bases and J by 1 base. The CDR3 has 14 amino acids. Germline V CDR1 and CDR2: MDHEN, SYDVKM.